This TCR beta chain appears in the sequencing data of a study of cytomegalovirus exposure and HLA in healthy donors. Study information: Roughly 80 million unique TCRs from HLA-typed donors were held in an early data release. Most donors, 70% to 85% of more than 300 genotyped, fell in the Caucasian-associated ancestry cluster.

The PCR used 60 Vbeta and 13 Jbeta primers. Profiling relied on immunoSEQ multiplex PCR, and the TCRdb table lists in-frame clones only, not all of them. The repertoire includes around 170,000 clones, about three quarters of them detected once, and approximately 1.5% sits in the top ten. Healthy bone marrow donors formed the donor group. Sequenced: PBMCs. The origin of this receptor is a girl aged 10 to 17 in good health and CMV-seronegative.

The CDR3 DNA reads TGTGCCAGCAGCTTCGTGGAGGAGTCCTACGAGCAGTACTTC. Amino acid sequence: CASSFVEESYEQYF. This chain connects TRBV7-9 to TRBJ2-7; possible D gene TRBD2, 5 bases. The CDR3 is 14 residues long. The V gene's germline CDR1 is SEHNR and CDR2 FQNEAQ (reference sequence). Trimming shortened V by 3 bases and J by 1 base, and 10 bases separated the two germline ends.